This passage covers 7 T cell receptor beta chains from one sample sequenced in a study of blood T cell repertoires in COVID-19. Libraries were prepared by immunoSEQ multiplex PCR; TCRdb keeps only in-frame clonotypes and omits some of them. The sample carries about 150,000 clones, under 80% recorded once. Sequencing was carried out using peripheral blood. These receptors originate from a man in his 60s with acute or convalescent COVID-19.

The chain links TRBV19 to TRBJ2-7; D call uncertain. V was shortened by 5 bases and J by 9 bases, with 17 bases between the two germline ends. This CDR3 region has 13 residues. The germline gives CDR1 LNHDA, CDR2 SQIVND (reference sequence). CDR3 loop: CASSPETDRVQYF. Here the CDR3 DNA reads TGTGCCAGTAGTCCGGAAACTGACCGGGTGCAGTACTTC.

The chain has TRBV2 and TRBJ2-5; TRBD1 matches at 9 bases. V lost 9 bases, J lost 2 bases, and 7 bases stayed unmatched. Germline values: CDR1 SNHLY, CDR2 FYNNEI. The CDR3 loop spans 14 amino acids. The CDR3 sequence is CARGEGQGQETQYF. Here the CDR3 DNA reads TGTGCCAGGGGGGAGGGACAGGGACAAGAGACCCAGTACTTC.

This clone was counted between two and nine times. DNA of the CDR3: TGTGCCAGCTCACCACTCGCCGCCGCAACAGGGTACGAGCAGTACTTC. It translates to CASSPLAAATGYEQYF. The chain couples TRBV18 to TRBJ2-7; tentative D call: TRBD1 (6 bases). The CDR3 runs 16 residues. The V gene lost 1 base and the J gene lost 4 bases, with 17 bases spanning the gap. CDR1 and CDR2 (germline): KGHSH, LQKENI.

The genes are TRBV23-1 and TRBJ2-6; D is ambiguous. TRBV23-1 is assigned to the ORF class and has an uncertain function. The CDR3 loop spans 15 amino acids. Trimming stripped 7 bases from V and 0 bases from J, with 10 bases between. The CDR3 DNA reads as TGCGCCAGCATAATCGTAAACTCTGGGGCCAACGTCCTGACTTTC. Translated: CASIIVNSGANVLTF.

The genes are TRBV2 and TRBJ2-7; D is possibly TRBD1 (6 bases). Deletions cut 3 bases from V and 3 bases from J, with 12 bases between. Per germline, CDR1 SNHLY and CDR2 FYNNEI. The CDR3 consists of 14 residues. The CDR3 bases are TGTGCCAGCAGTGAGAGGCAGGGGAGCTACGAGCAGTACTTC. Residues: CASSERQGSYEQYF. The full variable domain, completed using reference TRBV2 and TRBJ2-7, is EPEVTQTPSHQVTQMGQEVILRCVPISNHLYFYWYRQILGQKVEFLVSFYNNEISEKSEIFDDQFSVERPDGSNFTLKIRSTKLEDSAMYFCASSERQGSYEQYFGPGTRLTVT.

This clone was detected a few times. This CDR3 reads CASSFRGLAKNIQYF. The CDR3 DNA follows: TGTGCCAGCAGCTTCAGGGGTCTAGCCAAAAACATTCAGTACTTC. This sequence joins TRBV11-2 and TRBJ2-4, with a tentative D call TRBD1 (6 bases). CDR3 length: 15 amino acids. Germline CDR1 reads SGHAT; CDR2 reads FQNNGV. V was trimmed by 3 bases and J by 0 bases, leaving 9 bases between them.

V and J are TRBV9 and TRBJ1-3, with unresolved D. Per the germline V gene, CDR1 is SGDLS and CDR2 is YYNGEE. The germline V and J ends were trimmed by 0 bases and 3 bases, with 13 bases remaining between them. The CDR3 runs to 16 residues. In DNA form, the CDR3 reads TGTGCCAGCAGCGTAGCTCCGCAAGAGATTGGAAACACCATATATTTT. This sequence encodes CASSVAPQEIGNTIYF.